This paragraph covers one TCR beta chain sequence. The data were obtained in a study of blood T cell repertoires in COVID-19. Overall study context: Samples taken during acute and convalescent COVID-19 were collected in the United States, Italy and Spain. T cells, B-cell-depleted T cells, or PBMCs supplied cDNA or gDNA.

Per the study methods: By means of reference gene primer amplification, nucleated cell counts were estimated. Only in-frame clones appear in the TCRdb table, and some are missing; sequencing was by immunoSEQ multiplex PCR. The V and J calls and the clone size are those of that table, but D and trimming were determined from the DNA. The table records about 120,000 clones, around four fifths of them present only once. The clonotype comes from a woman aged 65 to 85 with acute or convalescent COVID-19. Sequencing was carried out using peripheral blood.

CDR3 nucleotide sequence: TGTGCCAGCAGTTTTCTAGCGGGAGGGGGCAATGAGCAGTTCTTC. Residues: CASSFLAGGGNEQFF. This rearrangement joins TRBV5-5 to TRBJ2-1; TRBD2 matches at 12 bases. Germline CDR1 and CDR2: SGHKS and YYEKEE (reference sequence). The CDR3 runs 15 residues. The junction had 6 bases not matched to a gene; V was cut back by 5 bases and J by 6 bases.